This TCR beta chain came from a study of cytomegalovirus exposure and HLA in healthy donors. General study findings and limits: A later analysis reportedly identified an Asian-associated ancestry cluster as carrying fewer N-insertions than the roughly 670-donor mean. Researchers left out some V segments, among them TRBV6-2 and TRBV6-3, as indistinguishable.

This CDR3 has 16 amino acids. Trimming at V came to 3 bases and at J to 5 bases, leaving 11 bases not matched to a gene. Germline lookup yields CDR1 SGHRS and CDR2 YFSETQ. The PCR had 60 Vbeta and 13 Jbeta primers. TCRdb's copy holds only in-frame clones and misses some; the assay was immunoSEQ multiplex PCR. The data hold fewer than 150,000 clones, with about 78% observed a single time. As regards this clone: Its antigen is not identified.

The receptor was derived from a man aged 40-55 years in good health and CMV-seropositive. The J gene is TRBJ1-1, the V gene TRBV5-1; TRBD1 matches at 9 bases. Sequences were obtained from PBMCs. The CDR3 protein is CASSSHRDRAVTEAFF. DNA of the CDR3: TGCGCCAGCAGCTCCCACCGGGACAGGGCGGTGACTGAAGCTTTCTTT.